This TCR beta chain is from a study of blood T cell repertoires in COVID-19. Study at large: Nucleic acid was either cDNA or gDNA, and it came from T cells, B-cell-depleted T cells, or PBMCs.

Per the original methods: Scientists estimated how many nucleated cells there were by amplifying reference gene primers. Assay used: immunoSEQ multiplex PCR; TCRdb lists only in-frame clones, some missing. The V and J calls and clone size come from that table; D and trimming were worked out from the DNA. The top ten clones hold around 13% of a sample with under 130,000 clones, over 70% of them seen once. V dropped 0 bases and J dropped 6 bases, with 7 bases sitting between them. This CDR3 region has 13 residues. Germline CDR1 SGHRS, CDR2 YFSETQ. The specimen was peripheral blood. The TCR was taken from a human donor in a cohort sampled during active or convalescent COVID-19. V and J are TRBV5-1 and TRBJ1-5; D uncertain. CDR3 sequence (DNA): TGCGCCAGCAGCTTGGGAGGAAGTCAGCCCCAGCATTTT. Translating gives CASSLGGSQPQHF.